The present T cell receptor beta chain was sequenced within a study of T cell repertoires in cytomegalovirus infection. Background on the study: Recently described HLA-C-restricted plus well-studied HLA-B-restricted CMV epitopes were used. Public TCR beta signatures indicated both CMV infection and matching HLA type. Broader study findings: The ex vivo response showed dominance by HLA-C-restricted CMV-specific TCR beta clonotypes.

V was pared by 0 bases and J by 2 bases, with 13 bases between. CDR1 is LNHNV and CDR2 is YYDKDF in the germline V gene (reference sequence). The CDR3 has 16 residues. MiXCR, run by TCRdb on the reads, gives a single entry per CDR3 protein. The sample yields around 300,000 distinct CDR3 sequences, around 25% seen once. In the case of this clonotype: Its matching antigen is unknown.

The sample in question was cultured PBMCs, obtained from culture after CMV antigen stimulation. This sequence was found in a human donor in good health (CMV status not recorded). Some clones in this sample may be carry-over from other donors' samples. The gene calls are TRBV15 and TRBJ1-1; maybe TRBD1 (5 bases). The CDR3 nucleotides are TGTGCCACCAGCAGAGATGCGGGGGTCCTCAACACTGAAGCTTTCTTT. Amino acid sequence: CATSRDAGVLNTEAFF.